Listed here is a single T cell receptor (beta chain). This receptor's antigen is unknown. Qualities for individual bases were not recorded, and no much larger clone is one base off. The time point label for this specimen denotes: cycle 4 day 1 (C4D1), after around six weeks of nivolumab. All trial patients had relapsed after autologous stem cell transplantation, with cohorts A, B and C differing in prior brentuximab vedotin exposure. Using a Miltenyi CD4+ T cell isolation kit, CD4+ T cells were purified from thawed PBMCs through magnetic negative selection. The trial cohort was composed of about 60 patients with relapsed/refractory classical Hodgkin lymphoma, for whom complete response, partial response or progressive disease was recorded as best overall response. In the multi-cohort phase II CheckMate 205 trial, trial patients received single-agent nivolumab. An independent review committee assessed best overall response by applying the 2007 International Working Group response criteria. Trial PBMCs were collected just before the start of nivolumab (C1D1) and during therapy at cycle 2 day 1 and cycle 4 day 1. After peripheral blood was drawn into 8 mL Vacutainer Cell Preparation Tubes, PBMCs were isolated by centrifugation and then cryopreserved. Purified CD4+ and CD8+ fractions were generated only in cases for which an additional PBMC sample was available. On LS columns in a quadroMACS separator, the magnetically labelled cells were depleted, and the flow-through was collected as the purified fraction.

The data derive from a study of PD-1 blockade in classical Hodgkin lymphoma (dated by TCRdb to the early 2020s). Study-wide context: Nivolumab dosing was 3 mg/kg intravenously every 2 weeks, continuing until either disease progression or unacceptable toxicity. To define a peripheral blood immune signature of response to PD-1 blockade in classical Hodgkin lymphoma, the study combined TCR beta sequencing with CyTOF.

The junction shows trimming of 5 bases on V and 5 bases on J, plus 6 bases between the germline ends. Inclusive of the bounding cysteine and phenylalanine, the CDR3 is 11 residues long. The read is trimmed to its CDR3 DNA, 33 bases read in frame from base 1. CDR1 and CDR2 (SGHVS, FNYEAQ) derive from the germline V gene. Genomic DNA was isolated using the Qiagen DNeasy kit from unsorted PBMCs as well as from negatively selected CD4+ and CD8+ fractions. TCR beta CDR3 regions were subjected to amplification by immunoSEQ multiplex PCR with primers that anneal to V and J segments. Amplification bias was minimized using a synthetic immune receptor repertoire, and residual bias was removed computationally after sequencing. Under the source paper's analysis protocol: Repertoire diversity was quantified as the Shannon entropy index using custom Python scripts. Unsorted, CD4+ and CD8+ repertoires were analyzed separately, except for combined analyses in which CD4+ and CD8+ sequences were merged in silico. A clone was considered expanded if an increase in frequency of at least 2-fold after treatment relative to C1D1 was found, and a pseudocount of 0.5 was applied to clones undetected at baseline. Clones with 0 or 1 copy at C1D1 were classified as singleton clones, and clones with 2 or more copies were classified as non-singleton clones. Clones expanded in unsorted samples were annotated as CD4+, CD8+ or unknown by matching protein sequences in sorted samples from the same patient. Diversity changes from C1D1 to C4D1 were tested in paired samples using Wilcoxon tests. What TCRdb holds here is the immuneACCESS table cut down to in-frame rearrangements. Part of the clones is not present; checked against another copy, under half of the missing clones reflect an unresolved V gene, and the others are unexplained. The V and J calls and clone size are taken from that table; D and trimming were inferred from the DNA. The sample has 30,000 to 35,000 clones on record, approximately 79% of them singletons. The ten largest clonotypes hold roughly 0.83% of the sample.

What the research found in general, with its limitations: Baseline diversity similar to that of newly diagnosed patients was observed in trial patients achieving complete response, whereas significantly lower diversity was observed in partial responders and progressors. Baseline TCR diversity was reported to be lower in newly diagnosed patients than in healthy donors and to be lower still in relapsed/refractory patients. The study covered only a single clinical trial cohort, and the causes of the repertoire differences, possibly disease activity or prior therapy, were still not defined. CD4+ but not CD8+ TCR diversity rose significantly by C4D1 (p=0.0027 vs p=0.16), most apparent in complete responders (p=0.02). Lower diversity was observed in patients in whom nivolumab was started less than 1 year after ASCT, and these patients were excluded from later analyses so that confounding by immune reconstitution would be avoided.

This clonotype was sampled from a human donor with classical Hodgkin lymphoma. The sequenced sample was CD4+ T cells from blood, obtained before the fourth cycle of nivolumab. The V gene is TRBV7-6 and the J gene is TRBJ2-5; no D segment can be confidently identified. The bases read TGTGCCAGCAGCCCTGGGGAGACCCAGTACTTC. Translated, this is CASSPGETQYF.